This TCR beta chain was sequenced during a study of ipilimumab plus nivolumab after autologous stem cell transplantation. Sequencing was performed with immunoSEQ multiplex PCR; in TCRdb, only in-frame clones are kept and a portion is missing. The table records around 19,000 clones, 65% to 85% of them present only once. The germline V and J ends were trimmed by 4 bases and 8 bases, with 18 bases remaining between them. The germline CDR1 and CDR2 sequences are SGHAT and FQNNGV. This CDR3 has 15 amino acids. Starting 14 to 28 days after autologous transplant, ipilimumab 1 mg/kg was given. This receptor was obtained from a male donor with diffuse large B-cell lymphoma. This specimen consisted of PBMCs, obtained in a trial of ipilimumab plus nivolumab as post-transplant consolidation. V usage is TRBV11-2 and J usage is TRBJ2-1; a weak D match, TRBD2 (5 bases). CDR3 bases: TGTGCCAGCAGCTCCGGGGTACAGCCGGCGTATGAGCAGTTCTTC. Amino acids: CASSSGVQPAYEQFF.